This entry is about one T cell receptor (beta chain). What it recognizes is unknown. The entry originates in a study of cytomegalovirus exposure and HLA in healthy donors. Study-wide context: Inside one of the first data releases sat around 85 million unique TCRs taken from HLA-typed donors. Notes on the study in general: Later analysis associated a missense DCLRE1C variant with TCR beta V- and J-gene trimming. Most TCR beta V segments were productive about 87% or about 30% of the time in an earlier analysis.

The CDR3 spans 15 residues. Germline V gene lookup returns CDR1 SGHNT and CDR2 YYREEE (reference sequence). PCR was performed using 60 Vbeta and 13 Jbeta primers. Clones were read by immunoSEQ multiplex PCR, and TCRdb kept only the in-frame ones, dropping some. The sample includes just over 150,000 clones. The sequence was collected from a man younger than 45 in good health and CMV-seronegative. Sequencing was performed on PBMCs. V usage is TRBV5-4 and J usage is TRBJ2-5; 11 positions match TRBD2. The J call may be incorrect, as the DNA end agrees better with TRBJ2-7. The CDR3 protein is CASSLAGLAAHEQYF. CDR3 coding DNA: TGTGCCAGCAGCTTGGCGGGACTAGCGGCGCACGAGCAGTACTTC.